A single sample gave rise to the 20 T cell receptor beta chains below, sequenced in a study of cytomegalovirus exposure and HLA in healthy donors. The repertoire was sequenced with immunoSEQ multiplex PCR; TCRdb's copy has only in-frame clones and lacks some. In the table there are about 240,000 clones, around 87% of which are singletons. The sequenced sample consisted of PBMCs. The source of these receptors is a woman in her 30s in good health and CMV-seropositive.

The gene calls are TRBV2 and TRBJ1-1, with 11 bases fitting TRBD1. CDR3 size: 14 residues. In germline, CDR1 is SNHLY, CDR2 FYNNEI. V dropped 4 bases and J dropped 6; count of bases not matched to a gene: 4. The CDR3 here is CASSVDRGRAEAFF. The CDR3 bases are TGTGCCAGCAGTGTGGACAGGGGGCGGGCTGAAGCTTTCTTT.

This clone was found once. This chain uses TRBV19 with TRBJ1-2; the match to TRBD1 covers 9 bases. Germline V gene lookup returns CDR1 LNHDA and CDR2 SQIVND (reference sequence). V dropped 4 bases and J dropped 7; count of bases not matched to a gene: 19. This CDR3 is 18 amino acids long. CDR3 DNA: TGTGCCAGTAGTAGACGCCAGGCTGGGGGACAGGGCCGACTTGGCTACACCTTC. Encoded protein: CASSRRQAGGQGRLGYTF.

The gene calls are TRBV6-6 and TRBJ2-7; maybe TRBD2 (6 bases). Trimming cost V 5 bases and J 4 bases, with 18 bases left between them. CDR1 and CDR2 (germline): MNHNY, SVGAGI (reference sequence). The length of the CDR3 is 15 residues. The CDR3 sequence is CASSTPRDWTYEQYF. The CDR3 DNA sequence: TGTGCCAGCAGTACCCCCCGGGACTGGACTTACGAGCAGTACTTC.

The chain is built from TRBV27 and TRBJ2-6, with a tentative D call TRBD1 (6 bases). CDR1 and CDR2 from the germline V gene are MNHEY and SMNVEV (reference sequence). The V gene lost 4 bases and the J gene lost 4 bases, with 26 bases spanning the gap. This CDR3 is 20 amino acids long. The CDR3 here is CASSSSLGLGVGGGANVLTF. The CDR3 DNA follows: TGTGCCAGCAGTTCAAGCCTTGGACTGGGGGTAGGGGGAGGGGCCAACGTCCTGACTTTC.

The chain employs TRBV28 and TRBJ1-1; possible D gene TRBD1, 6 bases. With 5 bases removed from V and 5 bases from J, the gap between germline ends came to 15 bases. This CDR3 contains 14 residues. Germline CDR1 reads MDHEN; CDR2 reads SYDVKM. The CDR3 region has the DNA TGTGCCAGCAGTCGGTTCAACCAGGGGACTGAAGCTTTCTTT. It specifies CASSRFNQGTEAFF.

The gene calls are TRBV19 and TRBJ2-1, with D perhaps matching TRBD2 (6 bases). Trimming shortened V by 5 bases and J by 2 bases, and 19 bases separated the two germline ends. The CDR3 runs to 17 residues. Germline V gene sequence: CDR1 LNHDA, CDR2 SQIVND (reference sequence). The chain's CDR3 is CASSPDPGLTTYNEQFF. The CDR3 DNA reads TGTGCCAGTAGTCCCGACCCCGGACTAACTACCTACAATGAGCAGTTCTTC.

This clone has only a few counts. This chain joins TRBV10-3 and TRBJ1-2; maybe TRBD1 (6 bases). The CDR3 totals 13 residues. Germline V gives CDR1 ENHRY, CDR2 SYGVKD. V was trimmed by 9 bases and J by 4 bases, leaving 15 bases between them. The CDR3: CAITGSSAYGYTF. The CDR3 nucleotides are TGTGCCATTACAGGGAGTTCGGCCTATGGCTACACCTTC.

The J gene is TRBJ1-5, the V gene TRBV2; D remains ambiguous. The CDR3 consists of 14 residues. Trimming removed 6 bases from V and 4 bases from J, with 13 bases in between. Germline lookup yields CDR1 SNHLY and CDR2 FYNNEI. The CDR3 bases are TGTGCCAGCAGGTCCGCAGGAACAAATCAGCCCCAGCATTTT. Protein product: CASRSAGTNQPQHF. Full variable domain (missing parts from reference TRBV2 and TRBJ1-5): EPEVTQTPSHQVTQMGQEVILRCVPISNHLYFYWYRQILGQKVEFLVSFYNNEISEKSEIFDDQFSVERPDGSNFTLKIRSTKLEDSAMYFCASRSAGTNQPQHFGDGTRLSIL.

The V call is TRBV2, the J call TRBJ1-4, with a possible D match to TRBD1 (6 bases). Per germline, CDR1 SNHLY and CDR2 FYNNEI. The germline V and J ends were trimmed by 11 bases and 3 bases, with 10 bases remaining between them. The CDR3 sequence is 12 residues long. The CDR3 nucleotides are TGTGCCGGCACAGGGCCTAATGAAAAACTGTTTTTT. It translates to CAGTGPNEKLFF.

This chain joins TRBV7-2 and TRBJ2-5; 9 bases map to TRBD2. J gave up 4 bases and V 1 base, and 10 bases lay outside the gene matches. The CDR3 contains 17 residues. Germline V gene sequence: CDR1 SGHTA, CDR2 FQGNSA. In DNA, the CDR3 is TGTGCCAGCAGCTTAGTAGCGGGAGCGAGCATGGGAGAGACCCAGTACTTC. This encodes CASSLVAGASMGETQYF.

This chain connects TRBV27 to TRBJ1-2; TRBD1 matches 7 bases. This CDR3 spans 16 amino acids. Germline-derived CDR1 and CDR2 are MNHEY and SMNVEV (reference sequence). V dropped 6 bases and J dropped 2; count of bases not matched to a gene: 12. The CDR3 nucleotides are TGTGCCAGCAGCCCACGGCGAGACAGGGTGAACTATGGCTACACCTTC. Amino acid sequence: CASSPRRDRVNYGYTF.

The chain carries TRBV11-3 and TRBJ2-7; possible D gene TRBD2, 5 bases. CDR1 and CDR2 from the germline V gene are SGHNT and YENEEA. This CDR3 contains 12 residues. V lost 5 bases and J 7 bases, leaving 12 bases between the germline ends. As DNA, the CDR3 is TGTGCCAGCAGCCGGGGTTCCTGGGAGCAGTACTTC. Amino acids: CASSRGSWEQYF.

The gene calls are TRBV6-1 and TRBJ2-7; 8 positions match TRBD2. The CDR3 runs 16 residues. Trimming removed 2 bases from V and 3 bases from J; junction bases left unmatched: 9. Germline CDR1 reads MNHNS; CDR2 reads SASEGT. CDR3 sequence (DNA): TGTGCCAGCAGTGAAAAACCAACTAGCGGTTACTACGAGCAGTACTTC. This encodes CASSEKPTSGYYEQYF.

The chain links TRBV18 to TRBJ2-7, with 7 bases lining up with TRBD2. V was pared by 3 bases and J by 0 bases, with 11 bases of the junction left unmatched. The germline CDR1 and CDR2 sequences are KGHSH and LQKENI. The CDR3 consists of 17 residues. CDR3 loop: CASSPLASGTSSYEQYF. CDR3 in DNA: TGTGCCAGCTCACCCCTGGCCAGCGGGACCAGCTCCTACGAGCAGTACTTC.

The CDR3 reads CASSLQGASYGYTF. The CDR3 region has the DNA TGTGCCAGCAGCCTCCAGGGGGCAAGCTATGGCTACACCTTC. The genes are TRBV2 and TRBJ1-2, with TRBD1 matching 8 bases. Germline CDR1 and CDR2: SNHLY and FYNNEI. Germline trimming cut 6 bases from V and 4 bases from J; bases unmatched to any gene: 7. The CDR3 loop spans 14 amino acids.

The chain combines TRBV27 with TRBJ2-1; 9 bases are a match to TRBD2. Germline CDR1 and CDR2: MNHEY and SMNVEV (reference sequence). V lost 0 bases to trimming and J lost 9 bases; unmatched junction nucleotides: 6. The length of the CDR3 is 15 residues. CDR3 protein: CASSLSLAGRGEQFF. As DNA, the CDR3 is TGTGCCAGCAGTTTATCTCTAGCGGGGAGGGGTGAGCAGTTCTTC.

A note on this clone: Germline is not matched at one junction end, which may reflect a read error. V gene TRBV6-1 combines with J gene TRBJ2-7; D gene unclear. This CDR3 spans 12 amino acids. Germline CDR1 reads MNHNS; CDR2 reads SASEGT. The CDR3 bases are TGTGCCAGCAGTGAGTCGACTGCCTGGATGGACTTC. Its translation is CASSESTAWMDF.

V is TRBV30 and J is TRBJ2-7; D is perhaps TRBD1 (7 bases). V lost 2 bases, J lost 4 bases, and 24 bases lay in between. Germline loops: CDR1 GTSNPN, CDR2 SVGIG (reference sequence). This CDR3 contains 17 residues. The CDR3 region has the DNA TGTGCCTGGAGTCCTCCCCTGGGACAGCCAGGGGGGTACGAGCAGTACTTC. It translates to CAWSPPLGQPGGYEQYF.

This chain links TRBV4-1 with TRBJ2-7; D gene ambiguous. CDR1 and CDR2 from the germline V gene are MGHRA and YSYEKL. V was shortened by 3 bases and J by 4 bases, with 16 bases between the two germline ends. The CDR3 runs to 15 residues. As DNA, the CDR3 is TGCGCCAGCAGCCAGAGCGATGTAACCAGTTACGAGCAGTACTTC. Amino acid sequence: CASSQSDVTSYEQYF.

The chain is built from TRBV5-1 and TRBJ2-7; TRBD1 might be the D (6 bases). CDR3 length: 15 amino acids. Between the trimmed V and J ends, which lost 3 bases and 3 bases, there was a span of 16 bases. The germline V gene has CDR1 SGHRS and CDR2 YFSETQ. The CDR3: CASSSKTGSSYEQYF. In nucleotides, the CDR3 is TGCGCCAGCAGCTCCAAGACAGGATCTAGCTACGAGCAGTACTTC.